Listed below are T cell receptor beta chains from one sample, sequenced in a study of blood T cell repertoires in COVID-19. Assay used: immunoSEQ multiplex PCR; TCRdb lists only in-frame clones, some missing. The data show 400,000 or so clones, with about 90% seen just once and approximately 0.55% held by the top ten. The specimen was PBMCs or T cells enriched from blood (not recorded which). Receptors were obtained from a man younger than 35 who had recovered from COVID-19. Both conserved end residues are part of each CDR3. The order of the fields is V gene, J gene, CDR3 protein.

TRBV5-1	TRBJ1-4	CASSSRQPNEKLFF
TRBV2	TRBJ2-7	CASWIQGDEQYF
TRBV30	TRBJ1-1	CALGVRNTEAFF
TRBV7-8	TRBJ2-7	CASSLEYTGSDYEQYF
TRBV11-3	TRBJ2-7	CASSLSSRRKSYEQYF
TRBV2	TRBJ1-5	CASSENRGSNQPQHF
TRBV20-1	TRBJ1-2	CSASPEGVSYGYTF
TRBV20-1	TRBJ1-2	CSASMEPNYGYTF
TRBV19	TRBJ2-5	CASSTLAGEETQYF
TRBV9	TRBJ1-1	CASSVERVSAEAFF
TRBV27	TRBJ2-7	CASLSWERRSEQYF
TRBV18	TRBJ2-1	CASSPPIAEPYNEQFF
TRBV3-1/TRBV3-2	TRBJ1-3	CASSHRGTAGNTIYF
TRBV11-3	TRBJ1-1	CASSPRSGTENTEAFF
TRBV15	TRBJ1-4	CATSRNRATNEKLFF
TRBV14	TRBJ1-2	CASSRSTGNYGYTF
TRBV27	TRBJ2-1	CASSPSFAGYNEQFF
TRBV9	TRBJ2-5	CASSVSPTLAAETQYF
TRBV2	TRBJ1-2	CASSERGLSGYTF
TRBV28	TRBJ1-2	CASGDPTGIAYGYTF
TRBV28	TRBJ1-2	CAIFGGGYTF
TRBV3-1/TRBV3-2	TRBJ1-3	CASSQRRDINTIYF
TRBV7-2	TRBJ1-2	CASRMTGGDGYTF
TRBV7-8	TRBJ2-5	CASSPSGTQETQYF
TRBV30	TRBJ2-5	CAGTASGSMQETQYF
TRBV11-1	TRBJ2-1	CASSSNYRGLTTEFF
TRBV9	TRBJ2-3	CASSVVGIGSVTDTQYF
TRBV28	TRBJ2-3	CASWPGQGTDTQYF
TRBV5-4	TRBJ2-5	CASLLWGGSETQYF
TRBV4-1	TRBJ2-3	CASSQERLAADTQYF
TRBV28	TRBJ1-5	CASSLPGGTGQPQHF
TRBV27	TRBJ2-7	CASSRVERVGYEQYF
TRBV7-8	TRBJ1-5	CASSQRGITQPQHF